This TCR beta chain was profiled in a study of T cell responses to AZD1222 COVID-19 vaccine. Whole-study findings and limits: Nearly half of spike-specific TCRs reportedly target unmutated variant regions. Spike-specific TCR breadth and depth were elevated following two AZD1222 doses. Donor demographics were predominantly white British with a female majority; clonal diversity may be underestimated.

Remarks on this clone: Its antigen is not identified.

Method: immunoSEQ multiplex PCR; TCRdb's copy keeps in-frame clones and lacks some. Of about 93,000 clones in the sample, roughly nine tenths were seen once. The CDR3 is made up of 15 amino acids. CDR1 and CDR2 (germline): SGHTA, FQGNSA. The germline V and J ends were trimmed by 8 bases and 5 bases, with 18 bases remaining between them. Sequenced here: peripheral blood, sampled on day 0 of MenACWY control vaccination. The chain links TRBV7-2 to TRBJ1-4, with D uncertain. The TCR sequence derives from an adult in good health. CDR3 protein: CASHASAGVNEKLFF. For the CDR3, the DNA is TGTGCCAGCCATGCTTCGGCAGGCGTGAATGAAAAACTGTTTTTT.